These 29 T cell receptor beta chains originate from one sample sequenced in a study of T cells in Graves' hyperthyroidism and ophthalmopathy. Amplified TCR beta CDR3 regions came from RNA transcripts. During a first-round RT-PCR of the TCR CDR3, the HTBI primer set was used. TCRdb reprocessed the multiplex PCR reads with MiXCR, giving one entry per CDR3 protein. Of hundreds of thousands of distinct CDR3 sequences detected, about 15% appear once; the ten largest clones hold almost 6%. The sample consisted of blood. These receptors all come from a woman aged 25 to 39 with Graves' hyperthyroidism that later progressed to Graves' ophthalmopathy.

V usage is TRBV30 and J usage is TRBJ1-1; D possibly corresponds to TRBD1 (5 bases). Germline lookup yields CDR1 GTSNPN and CDR2 SVGIG (reference sequence). This CDR3 is 12 amino acids long. The CDR3 is CAGGVDRTEAFF. The CDR3 bases are TGTGCGGGAGGGGTAGATCGAACTGAAGCTTTCTTT.

Many counts were recorded for this clonotype. The chain uses TRBV4-2 and TRBJ2-1; 7 bases match TRBD2. The CDR3 totals 16 residues. Germline V lookup: CDR1 LGHNA, CDR2 YNFKEQ. The V segment lost 0 bases and the J segment 3 bases; nucleotides outside the gene matches: 5. In DNA, the CDR3 is TGTGCCAGCAGCCAAGAGTCAAGCGGGATCTACAATGAGCAGTTCTTC. Translation: CASSQESSGIYNEQFF.

This clonotype was found many times. The CDR3, as DNA: TGCGCCAGCAGCTTGGTCGGAGAATCCCGATACGAGCAGTACTTC. Residues: CASSLVGESRYEQYF. The V gene is TRBV5-1, the J gene TRBJ2-7, with D unclear. The V end was cut by 0 bases, the J end by 4 bases, with 14 bases between. Germline values: CDR1 SGHRS, CDR2 YFSETQ. The CDR3 runs to 15 residues.

In this sample, this clonotype turned up many times. This chain joins TRBV7-9 and TRBJ2-1; TRBD1 might be the D (5 bases). The CDR3 covers 15 residues. CDR1 is SEHNR and CDR2 is FQNEAQ in the germline V gene (reference sequence). V lost 4 bases and J 4 bases, leaving 14 bases between the germline ends. CDR3 protein: CASSSQGKGYNEQFF. CDR3 nucleotide sequence: TGTGCCAGCAGCTCCCAGGGTAAAGGGTACAATGAGCAGTTCTTC.

This clonotype was observed many times. The chain uses TRBV2 and TRBJ2-1, with a tentative D call TRBD2 (5 bases). Trimming shortened V by 7 bases and J by 7 bases, and 14 bases separated the two germline ends. CDR1 is SNHLY, CDR2 FYNNEI, per germline. The CDR3 covers 13 residues. The CDR3 coding sequence is TGTGCCAGCAATCCTTTGAGGGAGAATGAGCAGTTCTTC. The encoded protein is CASNPLRENEQFF.

This clonotype came up many times. The gene calls are TRBV7-2 and TRBJ2-2, with D hard to call. This CDR3 spans 15 amino acids. Trimming removed 5 bases from V and 5 bases from J, with 15 bases in between. Germline V gene sequence: CDR1 SGHTA, CDR2 FQGNSA. This chain's CDR3 is CASSPQAVITGELFF. As DNA, the CDR3 is TGTGCCAGCAGCCCCCAGGCTGTTATAACCGGGGAGCTGTTTTTT.

This clonotype was seen a single time. Just one base apart from a much larger clone, this may be a read error. CDR3 region: CASTSFGTGNTGELFF. CDR3 in DNA: TGTGCCAGCACCTCTTTCGGGACAGGGAACACCGGGGAGCTGTTTTTT. The rearrangement links TRBV27 to TRBJ2-2; TRBD1 agrees at 8 bases. V trimming: 7 bases; J trimming: 1 base; junction bases outside the gene matches: 8. The CDR3 is 16 amino acids. Germline lookup yields CDR1 MNHEY and CDR2 SMNVEV (reference sequence).

The table lists this clonotype with many counts. This sequence joins TRBV12-3 or TRBV12-4 and TRBJ2-6, with D maybe TRBD1 (6 bases). Trimming shortened V by 5 bases and J by 2 bases, and 10 bases separated the two germline ends. The CDR3 totals 15 residues. This CDR3 reads CASSTEGAGANVLTF. The CDR3 DNA sequence: TGTGCCAGCAGTACCGAGGGGGCTGGGGCCAACGTCCTGACTTTC.

The sample holds many counts of this clonotype. V is TRBV20-1 and J is TRBJ2-7; 9 nucleotides match TRBD2. Germline V gene lookup returns CDR1 DFQATT and CDR2 SNEGSKA (reference sequence). The V gene end was trimmed by 2 bases and the J gene end by 4 bases; junction bases not matched to a gene: 3. The CDR3 extends over 13 amino acids. Here the CDR3 reads CSARLAGKYEQYF. The CDR3 DNA reads TGCAGTGCTAGACTAGCGGGAAAATACGAGCAGTACTTC.

This clonotype was detected many times. This sequence joins TRBV14 and TRBJ1-1; unclear D gene. V lost 7 bases and J lost 4, with 16 bases in between. The CDR3 loop spans 14 amino acids. The germline CDR1 and CDR2 sequences are SGHDN and FVKESK. CDR3: CASTQRGWVTEAFF. The CDR3 DNA reads as TGTGCCAGCACCCAGAGAGGCTGGGTCACTGAAGCTTTCTTT.

This sequence joins TRBV28 and TRBJ2-3; 14 nucleotides match TRBD2. Losses at the gene ends were 5 bases for V and 0 bases for J; bases not matched to a gene: 10. The germline V gene has CDR1 MDHEN and CDR2 SYDVKM. CDR3 length: 19 residues. The CDR3 here is CASSTLTSGRGVSTDTQYF. In DNA, the CDR3 is TGTGCCAGCAGTACCCTGACTAGCGGGAGGGGAGTTAGCACAGATACGCAGTATTTT.

This clonotype was seen repeatedly, ten times or more. The genes are TRBV12-3 or TRBV12-4 and TRBJ2-1; D may match TRBD1 or TRBD2 (5 bases each). V was trimmed by 7 bases and J by 4 bases, leaving 14 bases between them. The CDR3 extends over 14 amino acids. The DNA for the CDR3 is TGTGCCAGCACCCCGGGACGGCGATACAATGAGCAGTTCTTC. It encodes CASTPGRRYNEQFF.

This clonotype was counted ten times or more. The junction does not match germline at one end; this may be a read error. The chain is built from TRBV12-3 or TRBV12-4 and TRBJ1-4; 8 bases match TRBD1. The CDR3 loop spans 14 amino acids. In DNA form, the CDR3 reads TGTGCCAGCAGTTCGGGACAGGTTAATGAAGAACTGTTTTTT. It is translated as CASSSGQVNEELFF.

As regards this clonotype: The junction departs from the called germline gene at one end, perhaps through a read error. The chain couples TRBV5-1 to TRBJ1-2; D possibly corresponds to TRBD1 (6 bases). This CDR3 is 14 amino acids long. Germline V gene lookup returns CDR1 SGHRS and CDR2 YFSETQ. Here the CDR3 reads CASSEGTPNYGYTF. DNA of the CDR3: TGTGCCAGCAGCGAGGGGACACCGAACTATGGCTACACCTTC.

This clonotype was seen repeatedly, ten times or more. The rearrangement joins TRBV20-1 to TRBJ2-5; TRBD2 matches 7 bases. CDR3 length: 17 amino acids. The ends lost 0 bases at V and 2 bases at J; junction bases unmatched: 12. The germline V gene has CDR1 DFQATT and CDR2 SNEGSKA (reference sequence). The CDR3 DNA follows: TGCAGTGCTAGAGAGGGGTCGTCGGGAGGTTTACAAGAGACCCAGTACTTC. Translating it yields CSAREGSSGGLQETQYF.

As to this clonotype: This could be a read error, since a much larger clone is one nucleotide away. The J gene is TRBJ1-2, the V gene TRBV12-5; TRBD1 matches at 10 bases. The CDR3 has 15 residues. Germline V lookup: CDR1 LGHNT, CDR2 FRNRAP. V was pared by 5 bases and J by 5 bases, with 8 bases of the junction left unmatched. CDR3 DNA sequence: TGTGCTAGTGGTGCCGGGACAGGGGACAAGTATGGCTACACCTTC. It yields the protein CASGAGTGDKYGYTF.

This clonotype occurred many times. V gene TRBV6-2 or TRBV6-3 combines with J gene TRBJ2-7; a possible D gene is TRBD1 (6 bases). CDR1 MNHEY and CDR2 SVGEGT come from the germline V gene. CDR3 size: 16 residues. The germline V and J ends were trimmed by 2 bases and 3 bases, with 17 bases remaining between them. DNA of the CDR3: TGTGCCAGCAGTTACACGCCCGGGACATTAGACTACGAGCAGTACTTC. Translating it yields CASSYTPGTLDYEQYF.

This clonotype was recorded many times. This rearrangement joins TRBV7-9 to TRBJ1-4; no firm D call. Trimming cost V 3 bases and J 8 bases, with 13 bases left between them. This CDR3 region has 14 residues. Germline lookup yields CDR1 SEHNR and CDR2 FQNEAQ (reference sequence). The CDR3 protein is CASSFPMLEEKLFF. CDR3 bases: TGTGCCAGCAGCTTCCCCATGTTGGAGGAAAAACTGTTTTTT.

This clonotype was detected ten times or more. This chain connects TRBV7-3 to TRBJ1-1, with a weak D call TRBD1 (5 bases). CDR1 and CDR2 (germline): SGHTA, FQGTGA. The CDR3 extends over 14 amino acids. V lost 5 bases, J lost 1 base, and 11 bases lay in between. Here the CDR3 DNA reads TGTGCCAGCAGCCTATGGGACGGGAACACTGAAGCTTTCTTT. Translation: CASSLWDGNTEAFF.

A remark on this clonotype: A much larger clone differs by one base, so this may be a read error. The chain carries TRBV5-1 and TRBJ2-2, with D tentatively TRBD2 (5 bases). The germline V gene has CDR1 SGHRS and CDR2 YFSETQ. CDR3 size: 16 residues. CDR3 DNA: TGCGCCAGCAGCTTTGGAGGTGGTGGGAACACCGGGGAGCGGTTTTTT. It specifies CASSFGGGGNTGERFF.

Only a few counts were recorded for this clonotype. In nucleotides, the CDR3 is TGCAGTGCTAGAGATAGGATTAGCGGGAGGGGAAGGGGGAGAGATACGCAGTATTTT. This encodes CSARDRISGRGRGRDTQYF. This sequence joins TRBV20-1 and TRBJ2-3, with TRBD2 identical over 11 bases. Germline V lookup: CDR1 DFQATT, CDR2 SNEGSKA (reference sequence). This CDR3 region has 19 residues. V lost 0 bases to trimming and J lost 5 bases; unmatched junction nucleotides: 16.

This clonotype was counted many times. The chain joins TRBV10-2 to TRBJ1-5, with 11 bases identical to TRBD1. Per germline, CDR1 WSHSY and CDR2 SAAADI. The J segment lost 1 base and the V segment lost 4 bases, leaving 12 bases of the junction unmatched. The CDR3 covers 19 residues. The CDR3 nucleotides are TGCGCCAGCAGTGTGAGTTTCAGGAGGACAGGGGGCAGCAATCAGCCCCAGCATTTT. Residues: CASSVSFRRTGGSNQPQHF.

This clonotype was recorded many times. This chain links TRBV7-9 with TRBJ2-1, with 7 bases fitting TRBD2. The CDR3 is 15 residues long. Germline V gene data show CDR1 as SEHNR and CDR2 as FQNEAQ (reference sequence). V lost 6 bases and J lost 0; bases outside the gene matches: 5. This CDR3 is CASSGGGGSYNEQFF. Written as DNA, the CDR3 is TGTGCCAGCAGTGGGGGGGGGGGCTCCTACAATGAGCAGTTCTTC.

This clonotype was found many times. V gene TRBV28 combines with J gene TRBJ2-3, with 13 bases that match TRBD2. The CDR3 sequence is 19 residues long. V shed 6 bases, J shed 1 base, and the junction held 13 bases outside the gene matches. The V gene's germline CDR1 is MDHEN and CDR2 SYDVKM. The CDR3 reads CASRARLAGGPWGTDTQYF. CDR3 nucleotides: TGTGCCAGCAGGGCGAGACTAGCGGGAGGACCGTGGGGCACAGATACGCAGTATTTT.

This clonotype was recorded at least ten times. CDR3 in amino acids: CASSYGAGGEAFF. For the CDR3, the DNA is TGTGCCAGCAGTTACGGGGCAGGGGGCGAAGCTTTCTTT. The chain joins TRBV6-6 to TRBJ1-1; TRBD1 matches 8 bases. CDR3 length: 13 residues. Trimming removed 2 bases from V and 8 bases from J; junction bases left unmatched: 4. The germline gives CDR1 MNHNY, CDR2 SVGAGI (reference sequence).

This clonotype was counted ten times or more. One junction end disagrees with the germline gene, perhaps due to a read error. V and J are TRBV7-9 and TRBJ1-2, with D unresolved. The germline V gene encodes CDR1 SEHNR and CDR2 FQNEAQ (reference sequence). CDR3 length equals 12 residues. The CDR3 spells CASSLALYGYTF. CDR3 nucleotides: TGTGCCAGCAGTTTAGCCCTCTATGGCTACACCTTC.

This clonotype was detected many times. This chain links TRBV3-1 with TRBJ2-4, with D perhaps TRBD1 or TRBD2 (5 bases each). The length of the CDR3 is 18 residues. Germline CDR1 and CDR2: LGHDT and YNNKEL (reference sequence). Between the trimmed V and J ends, which lost 0 bases and 0 bases, there was a span of 15 bases. CDR3 bases: TGTGCCAGCAGCCAAGAGCAAGGGACGCGGAAAGCCAAAAACATTCAGTACTTC. This translates into CASSQEQGTRKAKNIQYF.

This chain links TRBV6-4 with TRBJ2-1; a weak D match, TRBD2 (6 bases). Germline assignment: CDR1 MRHNA and CDR2 SNTAGT. The germline V and J ends were trimmed by 6 bases and 5 bases, with 14 bases remaining between them. The CDR3 covers 14 residues. CDR3 in DNA: TGTGCCAGCAGCCTCGGGGGTACCAACAATGAGCAGTTCTTC. Its translation is CASSLGGTNNEQFF.

The chain is built from TRBV27 and TRBJ1-2; possibly TRBD1 for D (5 bases). There are 14 residues in the CDR3. The V gene lost 3 bases and the J gene lost 4 bases, with 12 bases spanning the gap. Looked up from germline, CDR1 is MNHEY and CDR2 is SMNVEV (reference sequence). CDR3 amino acids: CASSFYGAGYGYTF. The CDR3 nucleotides read TGTGCCAGCAGTTTTTACGGGGCTGGCTATGGCTACACCTTC.